This T cell receptor (beta chain) was identified during a study of shared clonotypes between healthy human individuals (dated by TCRdb to the early 2020s). Regarding the study in general: Three men and a couple of women, aged 18 to 49 years, made up the cohort. The study deeply sequenced blood TCR repertoires of five healthy adults to estimate repertoire size and the extent of clonotype sharing between individuals. Libraries were prepared and TCR repertoires were sequenced by different laboratories using diverse techniques, in order to increase sequencing depth and limit assay-specific biases. For each donor, CD4 naive and CD4 memory were each run on three plates, CD8 naive on two plates, and CD8 memory on one plate. Leukapheresis yielded between about 0.85 and 10 billion PBMCs per donor. The study at large found these results: Rarefaction of sorted-subset datasets indicated incomplete sequencing despite the large sequencing depth. Pairwise subsampling indicated that sequencing depth was expected to affect the degree of clonotype sharing among donors. Naive subsets generally had larger estimated clonotype richness than memory subsets. Compared with non-shared clonotypes, clonotypes shared by all four sorted-subset donors had higher generation probabilities. Sampling was restricted to blood, and TCR repertoires in tissue are likely to differ from TCR repertoires in blood. The small number of donors limited the genetic and exposure-history diversity represented. About 4.5% of naive CD4, 3.5% of naive CD8, around 2.3% of memory CD4, and about 0.4% of memory CD8 clonotypes were shared across four donors.

Including the terminal cysteine and phenylalanine, the CDR3 comprises 15 residues. The kept DNA is CDR3 alone, 45 bases in frame from the first base. The germline ends are 14 bases apart after V is trimmed by 1 base and J by 7 bases. Sequences MDHEN (CDR1) and SYDVKM (CDR2) are obtained from the germline V gene. CD8 naive samples were CD45RO-negative cells positively selected for CCR7, giving a CD45RA+CCR7+ population that excluded TemRA cells. Healthy HIV-negative adults with no recently reported acute infections or vaccinations were included as donors. Only Caucasian adults living in Nashville, Tennessee, USA were represented among the donors. After blood collection by leukapheresis, PBMCs were isolated using Ficoll-Histopaque density gradient centrifugation and then cryopreserved in the vapor phase of liquid nitrogen. Analytical flow cytometry was used to check the purity and quantity of every magnetically sorted T cell population. Genomic DNA was isolated from every sorted fraction and measured by UV absorbance on a Nanodrop 2000c.

Using the deep immunoSEQ assay, multiplex PCR amplified TCR CDR3 regions from genomic DNA. Extracted genomic DNA from each cell subset was spread evenly across all wells of several immunoSEQ 96-well plates, with each plate serving as a replicate. For sorted subsets, each replicate PCR was loaded with 150 to 250 ng genomic DNA, equivalent to 25,000 to 30,000 T cell genomes. Purified libraries were quantified with a Qubit 3.0 fluorometer, sized on a Bioanalyzer 2100, and re-quantified with the KAPA Library Quantification kit. Every immunoSEQ 96-well plate was sequenced on a separate single-read 150-cycle Illumina NextSeq 550 flow cell. The study's processing was this. The immunoSEQ output contained only junctional sequences without quality scores, so filtering could not match that applied to full-length reads. Sequences were annotated with PyIR, a Python wrapper for IgBLAST v1.9, using IMGT germline references to assign V/J genes and CDR3. Reads with weak V/J assignments (E-value above 1e-6), missing CDR3, stop codons, out-of-frame junctions, or ambiguous translated residues were removed. V3J clonotypes were defined as sequences sharing an identical inferred V gene, J gene, and CDR3 amino acid sequence. Percentage overlap between repertoires was computed as shared unique clonotypes divided by the size of the smaller repertoire. Three approaches were used to assess repertoire richness: RTK rarefaction, the Chao1 estimator, and Recon v2.1 estimates of unobserved clonotypes. Generation probabilities were computed with OLGA for all TCRbeta clonotypes obtained by the gDNA method from a few donors. TCRdb took this table from immuneACCESS and kept in-frame rearrangements with V and J called. Such tables lack part of the clones; where checked against another copy, unresolved V genes explain under half of the gap, and the rest is unexplained. V and J calls and clone size are copied from that table; D and trimming were computed from the DNA. The sample contains almost 700,000 clones, 92% of them found a single time. The ten largest make up approximately 22% of the sample.

As for this clone: Its antigen is unknown. Base qualities are not at hand, and no much larger clone is one base apart.

The source is a man aged 25 to 40 in good health. Sequenced material: naive CD8+ T cells sorted from blood. Interpreted using the paper, the cell subset or site label stands for: CD45RA+CCR7+. Rearrangement joined TRBV28 to TRBJ1-5; no D gene can be assigned with confidence. The sequenced DNA: TGTGCCAGCAGTTTATTAAATGGGGTCAGGCAGCCCCAGCATTTT. Translated, it gives CASSLLNGVRQPQHF.